Shown below are 28 T cell receptor beta chains from a single sample sequenced in a study of blood T cell repertoires in COVID-19. TCRdb's copy holds only in-frame clones and misses some; the assay was immunoSEQ multiplex PCR. The data hold 360,000 or so clones, with 88% observed a single time. Sequencing was done on a sample of PBMCs or T cells enriched from blood (not recorded which). These receptors originate from a woman aged 30 to 39 who had been exposed to COVID-19.

With regard to this clone: The identical CDR3 is also encoded by other nucleotide sequences in the sample. V and J are TRBV5-1 and TRBJ2-3, with 8 positions matching TRBD2. CDR3 length: 14 residues. The junction had 2 bases not matched to a gene; V was cut back by 2 bases and J by 3 bases. CDR1 is SGHRS, CDR2 YFSETQ, per germline. The CDR3 sequence is CASSLGGRTDTQYF. CDR3 bases: TGCGCCAGCAGCTTAGGCGGGAGGACAGATACGCAGTATTTT.

The V call is TRBV9, the J call TRBJ2-7; tentatively, D is TRBD2 (7 bases). In germline, CDR1 is SGDLS, CDR2 YYNGEE. Deletions cut 4 bases from V and 1 base from J, with 21 bases between. The CDR3 runs 17 residues. The CDR3 region has the DNA TGTGCCAGCAGCCCACTAAGGGGAGGGGGTTCGTCCTACGAGCAGTACTTC. Protein sequence: CASSPLRGGGSSYEQYF. Looking up the rest from reference TRBV9 and TRBJ2-7 gives the full variable domain: DSGVTQTPKHLITATGQRVTLRCSPRSGDLSVYWYQQSLDQGLQFLIQYYNGEERAKGNILERFSAQQFPDLHSELNLSSLELGDSALYFCASSPLRGGGSSYEQYFGPGTRLTVT.

This chain links TRBV7-3 with TRBJ1-1; TRBD1 might be the D (5 bases). Trimming took 5 bases from V and 2 from J, leaving 12 bases between them. CDR1 is SGHTA, CDR2 FQGTGA, per germline. This CDR3 contains 14 residues. The CDR3 bases are TGTGCCAGCAGCCCGACCGACAGTAACACTGAAGCTTTCTTT. Its protein product is CASSPTDSNTEAFF.

The CDR3 DNA reads TGTGCCAGCAGTTACCCGGGGGGAGTTGAGCAGTTCTTC. Translating gives CASSYPGGVEQFF. The rearrangement links TRBV27 to TRBJ2-1, with 7 bases identical to TRBD2. In germline, CDR1 is MNHEY, CDR2 SMNVEV (reference sequence). This CDR3 region has 13 residues. Losses at the gene ends were 4 bases for V and 9 bases for J; bases not matched to a gene: 6.

This chain joins TRBV3-1 (or the pseudogene TRBV3-2) and TRBJ1-4, with a possible D match to TRBD1 (5 bases). The germline CDR1 and CDR2 sequences are LGHDT and YNNKEL (reference sequence). There are 13 residues in the CDR3. V was shortened by 4 bases and J by 9 bases, with 12 bases between the two germline ends. CDR3 bases: TGTGCCAGCAGCCCTCAGGGTGGCCAAAAACTGTTTTTT. Residues: CASSPQGGQKLFF.

As concerns this clone: One end of the junction varies from germline; a read error may be responsible. The rearrangement links TRBV7-9 to TRBJ2-5, with TRBD2 as a possible D gene (6 bases). The CDR3 is 13 residues long. Germline-derived CDR1 and CDR2 are SEHNR and FQNEAQ (reference sequence). The CDR3 DNA follows: TGTGCCAGCAGCTTAGGCGGGGAGCGGCTAATGGACTTC. This codes for CASSLGGERLMDF.

V gene TRBV4-1 combines with J gene TRBJ1-4; 7 bases fit TRBD1. Germline CDR1 MGHRA, CDR2 YSYEKL. The CDR3 is made up of 14 amino acids. V gave up 1 base and J gave up 6 bases; unmatched junction bases: 2. The DNA of the CDR3 is TGCGCCAGCAGCCAAGGAGACAGGGATGAAAAACTGTTTTTT. Translated: CASSQGDRDEKLFF.

The chain has TRBV18 and TRBJ1-1; D not resolved. CDR1 is KGHSH, CDR2 LQKENI, per germline. This CDR3 region has 13 residues. The germline V and J ends were trimmed by 3 bases and 0 bases, with 5 bases remaining between them. The CDR3 protein is CASSPILNTEAFF. The CDR3 region has the DNA TGTGCCAGCTCACCTATATTGAACACTGAAGCTTTCTTT.

CDR3 in DNA: TGTGCCAGCAGTTTACCCCTAGCGGGATTCTACGAGCAGTACTTC. Residues: CASSLPLAGFYEQYF. The gene calls are TRBV28 and TRBJ2-7; 9 bases are shared with TRBD2. The length of the CDR3 is 15 residues. The germline V gene has CDR1 MDHEN and CDR2 SYDVKM. Trimming cost V 2 bases and J 3 bases; bases outside gene matches: 5.

The table lists this clone with a few counts. The V gene is TRBV7-9, the J gene TRBJ1-2; D might be TRBD1 (6 bases). V lost 0 bases and J lost 5, with 10 bases in between. CDR3 length: 14 amino acids. Germline V CDR1 and CDR2: SEHNR, FQNEAQ (reference sequence). CDR3 bases: TGTGCCAGCAGCTTAGCGGTGGACAGTTATGGCTACACCTTC. It translates to CASSLAVDSYGYTF.

Comments on this clone: Other DNA sequences in this sample translate to the same CDR3. The gene calls are TRBV28 and TRBJ1-1, with D tentatively TRBD1 (6 bases). CDR1 and CDR2 from the germline V gene are MDHEN and SYDVKM. Trimming cost V 2 bases and J 4 bases, with 11 bases left between them. There are 14 residues in the CDR3. CDR3 nucleotides: TGTGCCAGCAGTTTAGGGGGCCGGGGCACTGAAGCTTTCTTT. Residues: CASSLGGRGTEAFF.

The rearrangement links TRBV28 to TRBJ1-3; D is undetermined. This CDR3 is built from 15 residues. Germline-derived CDR1 and CDR2 are MDHEN and SYDVKM. Trimming pared 2 bases from V and 0 bases from J, leaving 8 bases between. This chain's CDR3 is CASSLVQISGNTIYF. CDR3 coding DNA: TGTGCCAGCAGTTTAGTACAGATCTCTGGAAACACCATATATTTT.

The chain employs TRBV15 and TRBJ1-2; 8 bases align to TRBD1. The CDR3 loop spans 15 amino acids. Germline lookup yields CDR1 LNHNV and CDR2 YYDKDF (reference sequence). V lost 3 bases, J lost 2 bases, and 5 bases stayed unmatched. The CDR3 nucleotides are TGTGCCACCAGCAGGGGACAGGTGCTCAACTATGGCTACACCTTC. It translates to CATSRGQVLNYGYTF.

The chain is built from TRBV3-1 (or the pseudogene TRBV3-2) and TRBJ2-1; possibly TRBD1 for D (5 bases). Trimming removed 1 base from V and 5 bases from J, with 9 bases in between. Germline CDR1 LGHDT, CDR2 YNNKEL (reference sequence). CDR3 size: 14 residues. The CDR3 nucleotides are TGTGCCAGCAGCCAAGGACAGACGAACAATGAGCAGTTCTTC. Amino acid sequence: CASSQGQTNNEQFF.

The chain links TRBV18 to TRBJ1-3; 8 nucleotides agree with TRBD1. After removal of 3 bases from V and 6 bases from J, the junction contained 7 bases not matched to a gene. Germline CDR1 reads KGHSH; CDR2 reads LQKENI. This CDR3 is built from 15 residues. CDR3 bases: TGTGCCAGCTCACCCCGTGGGGACAGGCTAAACACCATATATTTT. Translated: CASSPRGDRLNTIYF. Drawing the rest from reference TRBV18 and TRBJ1-3, the complete variable domain is NAGVMQNPRHLVRRRGQEARLRCSPMKGHSHVYWYRQLPEEGLKFMVYLQKENIIDESGMPKERFSAEFPKEGPSILRIQQVVRGDSAAYFCASSPRGDRLNTIYFGEGSWLTVV.

The chain combines TRBV11-1 with TRBJ1-1, with TRBD1 identical over 9 bases. The CDR3 totals 15 residues. With 2 bases clipped from V and 4 bases from J, the junction kept 5 bases outside the gene matches. Germline V gives CDR1 SGHAT, CDR2 FQDESV (reference sequence). CDR3 bases: TGTGCCAGCAGCTTACCTCAACAGGGGGCCACTGAAGCTTTCTTT. Translating gives CASSLPQQGATEAFF.

V usage is TRBV11-3 and J usage is TRBJ2-1; 9 bases agree with TRBD1. CDR1 and CDR2 (germline): SGHNT, YENEEA. After removal of 1 base from V and 5 bases from J, the junction contained 9 bases not matched to a gene. This CDR3 region has 17 residues. CDR3 protein: CASSLVGTGFGDNEQFF. Here the CDR3 DNA reads TGTGCCAGCAGCTTAGTAGGGACAGGGTTTGGGGACAATGAGCAGTTCTTC.

V gene TRBV24-1 combines with J gene TRBJ2-3, with 7 bases matching TRBD2. CDR3 length equals 14 residues. Trimming cost V 9 bases and J 2 bases; bases outside gene matches: 7. Germline V gene data show CDR1 as KGHDR and CDR2 as SFDVKD. In DNA form, the CDR3 reads TGTGCCACCCACGGGGGAGGGACCACAGATACGCAGTATTTT. It translates to CATHGGGTTDTQYF.

V gene TRBV7-9 combines with J gene TRBJ2-7; the D gene is possibly TRBD1 (5 bases). Germline CDR1 and CDR2: SEHNR and FQNEAQ (reference sequence). Trimming shortened V by 3 bases and J by 3 bases, and 12 bases separated the two germline ends. CDR3 length equals 14 residues. CDR3 bases: TGTGCCAGCAGCTTGAGTGGCCAGGGCTACGAGCAGTACTTC. This translates into CASSLSGQGYEQYF.

This chain links TRBV10-3 with TRBJ2-1, with a tentative D call TRBD2 (5 bases). The germline V and J ends were trimmed by 0 bases and 0 bases, with 9 bases remaining between them. The CDR3 runs to 16 residues. CDR1 and CDR2 from the germline V gene are ENHRY and SYGVKD. CDR3 bases: TGTGCCATCAGTGAGTCTAGCGTGAGCTCCTACAATGAGCAGTTCTTC. Translated, it gives CAISESSVSSYNEQFF.

This clone showed up just a few times. The genes are TRBV28 and TRBJ2-7; the D gene is possibly TRBD1 (6 bases). Per germline, CDR1 MDHEN and CDR2 SYDVKM. The CDR3 has 14 amino acids. Trimming stripped 4 bases from V and 5 bases from J, with 15 bases between. CDR3 in amino acids: CASSSHRVVDEQYF. Here the CDR3 DNA reads TGTGCCAGCAGTTCACACAGGGTGGTGGACGAGCAGTACTTC.

The rearrangement uses TRBV5-1 and TRBJ2-7; possibly TRBD1 for D (5 bases). Trimming left V 2 bases short and J 1 base short, with 13 bases between. CDR1 is SGHRS, CDR2 YFSETQ, per germline. CDR3 length: 15 amino acids. The CDR3 coding sequence is TGCGCCAGCAGCTTCACGACAGCTCTATCCTACGAGCAGTACTTC. Translating gives CASSFTTALSYEQYF.

This clone was seen once. This chain joins TRBV3-1 (or the pseudogene TRBV3-2) and TRBJ2-1; 8 bases line up with TRBD2. Germline assignment: CDR1 LGHDT and CDR2 YNNKEL (reference sequence). The trim removed 4 bases at V and 6 bases at J, leaving 8 bases unmatched. The CDR3 length is 15 residues. The CDR3 loop is CASSLRGGRTNEQFF. The CDR3 DNA is TGTGCCAGCAGCCTCCGGGGCGGGAGGACCAATGAGCAGTTCTTC.

The chain is built from TRBV10-2 and TRBJ1-1; D remains unclear. Trimming left V 3 bases short and J 1 base short, with 9 bases between. CDR3 length: 14 residues. Germline V lookup: CDR1 WSHSY, CDR2 SAAADI. The CDR3 DNA sequence: TGCGCCAGCAGTGAAACCGGGAAGAACACTGAAGCTTTCTTT. It codes for CASSETGKNTEAFF.

The chain carries TRBV18 and TRBJ1-2, with TRBD1 as a possible D gene (5 bases). Germline lookup yields CDR1 KGHSH and CDR2 LQKENI. Trimming left V 1 base short and J 5 bases short, with 5 bases between. The CDR3 has 12 residues. The CDR3 sequence is CASSPQGYGYTF. The CDR3 nucleotides read TGTGCCAGCTCACCACAGGGGTATGGCTACACCTTC.

This chain uses TRBV10-1 with TRBJ1-4; D unclear. V was cut by 11 bases and J by 4 bases, with 17 bases left in between. The CDR3 is 14 amino acids. Germline V gene data show CDR1 as WNHNN and CDR2 as SYGVQD (reference sequence). CDR3 in amino acids: CAALPSGHNEKLFF. The CDR3 DNA follows: TGCGCCGCCCTACCGAGCGGTCATAATGAAAAACTGTTTTTT.

The rearrangement joins TRBV24-1 to TRBJ2-1; 7 bases map to TRBD2. CDR1 KGHDR and CDR2 SFDVKD come from the germline V gene. V lost 9 bases, J lost 4 bases, and 5 bases stayed unmatched. CDR3 length: 13 residues. DNA for the CDR3: TGTGCCACCGGGAGCGGGGCGTACAATGAGCAGTTCTTC. The encoded protein is CATGSGAYNEQFF.

This clone was observed a handful of times. V usage is TRBV5-1 and J usage is TRBJ2-5; 7 nucleotides match TRBD1. Per germline, CDR1 SGHRS and CDR2 YFSETQ. The CDR3 covers 17 residues. Trimming cost V 0 bases and J 1 base; bases outside gene matches: 9. CDR3 DNA sequence: TGCGCCAGCAGCTTGGGGGGTGACAGGGCAGCCCAAGAGACCCAGTACTTC. This encodes CASSLGGDRAAQETQYF.